These 10 T cell receptor beta chains share one sample of origin, sequenced in a study of identical twins. TCRdb called the 5' RACE reads again in MiXCR, with one record for every CDR3 protein. In the table there are some 710,000 distinct CDR3 sequences, approximately 6.1% of which are singletons. Specimen: naive T cells sorted from blood. Every receptor here comes from a man aged 18 to 30 in good health.

In its sample, this clonotype was seen many times. The chain combines TRBV7-7 with TRBJ2-1; D remains ambiguous. The germline gives CDR1 SSHAT, CDR2 FNYEAQ (reference sequence). CDR3 length: 15 residues. The V end lost 1 base, the J end lost 7 bases, and 14 bases lay between the germline ends. DNA of the CDR3: TGTGCCAGCAGCTTAGGCAGTGGCTCGACAAATGAGCAGTTCTTC. This gives the protein CASSLGSGSTNEQFF.

Worth noting for this clonotype: With a much larger clone just one base away, this may be a read error. CDR3 region: CASSGGTGGGTEAVF. In nucleotides, the CDR3 is TGTGCCAGCAGCGGAGGGACAGGGGGAGGCACTGAAGCTGTCTTT. This chain uses TRBV7-2 with TRBJ1-1; 11 bases are shared with TRBD1. CDR3 size: 15 residues. Germline V gene data show CDR1 as SGHTA and CDR2 as FQGNSA.

The chain links TRBV5-1 to TRBJ2-5; D is unresolved. V was trimmed by 4 bases and J by 3 bases, leaving 13 bases between them. The length of the CDR3 is 14 residues. Germline CDR1 reads SGHRS; CDR2 reads YFSETQ. DNA for the CDR3: TGCGCCAGCAGCCATCAACTCCCTGAAGAGACCCAGTACTTC. Its translation is CASSHQLPEETQYF.

This clonotype was seen many times. This chain uses TRBV10-3 with TRBJ2-1, with 12 bases matching TRBD2. Germline trimming cut 11 bases from V and 7 bases from J; bases unmatched to any gene: 12. This CDR3 comprises 15 residues. The germline gives CDR1 ENHRY, CDR2 SYGVKD. CDR3 region: CASLGLAGGRNEQFF. CDR3 in DNA: TGTGCCTCACTGGGGCTAGCGGGAGGGAGGAATGAGCAGTTCTTC.

About this clonotype itself: At one end, the junction sequence differs from germline, possibly due to a read error. V is TRBV28 and J is TRBJ2-5, with a possible D match to TRBD1 (6 bases). CDR1 and CDR2 (germline): MDHEN, SYDVKM. CDR3 size: 17 residues. The CDR3 coding sequence is TGTGCCAGCAGTGTATGGAACAGGGCCAACACTAAAGAGACCCAGTACTTC. Its protein product is CASSVWNRANTKETQYF.

The chain carries TRBV3-1 and TRBJ2-1, with D possibly TRBD2 on 5 matching bases. This CDR3 has 15 residues. Per the germline V gene, CDR1 is LGHDT and CDR2 is YNNKEL (reference sequence). V shed 0 bases and J shed 5 bases, with 11 bases lying between them. CDR3 DNA sequence: TGTGCCAGCAGCCAAGACGGACTGGCAAACAATGAGCAGTTCTTC. This encodes CASSQDGLANNEQFF.

The V gene is TRBV7-8, the J gene TRBJ2-7, with 9 bases fitting TRBD2. Germline trimming cut 6 bases from V and 4 bases from J; bases unmatched to any gene: 10. Germline CDR1 is SGHVS and CDR2 is FQNEAQ. The CDR3 is made up of 15 amino acids. The CDR3 here is CASRAGTSSLYEQYF. The CDR3 region has the DNA TGTGCCAGCAGGGCCGGGACTAGCTCTCTATACGAGCAGTACTTC.

This clonotype was found many times. The genes are TRBV10-2 and TRBJ2-1; D tentatively reads TRBD1 or TRBD2 (5 bases each). V lost 4 bases and J 0 bases, leaving 19 bases between the germline ends. Germline values: CDR1 WSHSY, CDR2 SAAADI. The length of the CDR3 is 18 residues. CDR3 sequence: CASSAMLPGRSSYNEQFF. The CDR3 DNA is TGCGCCAGCAGTGCTATGCTTCCGGGACGGAGCTCCTACAATGAGCAGTTCTTC.

This clonotype was seen many times. The gene calls are TRBV5-1 and TRBJ2-1; D perhaps matches TRBD1 (6 bases). V was pared by 0 bases and J by 2 bases, with 6 bases between. The CDR3 covers 14 residues. CDR1 is SGHRS, CDR2 YFSETQ, per germline. In DNA form, the CDR3 reads TGCGCCAGCAGCTTGGGGACAGCCTACAATGAGCAGTTCTTC. Its translation: CASSLGTAYNEQFF.

The sample holds many counts of this clonotype. The gene calls are TRBV10-3 and TRBJ2-5, with 7 bases aligning to TRBD2. With 4 bases clipped from V and 2 bases from J, the junction kept 4 bases outside the gene matches. CDR1 is ENHRY and CDR2 is SYGVKD in the germline V gene. This CDR3 is 14 amino acids long. The DNA for the CDR3 is TGTGCCATCAGTGGGGGACTACAACAAGAGACCCAGTACTTC. This encodes CAISGGLQQETQYF.